This T cell receptor (beta chain) was sequenced during a study of post-analysis software for immune sequencing data. The study, taken as a whole, reports: Samples from a shared batch, those prepared together, strongly co-clustered by F measure. TRBV5-6, TRBV5-1 and TRBV20-1 belonged to a set of a few TRBV segments that were more frequent in patients than controls. A significant reduction in normalized Chao1 diversity was observed in multiple sclerosis patients versus controls.

About this clonotype: Its specificity is unknown.

The CDR3 extends over 18 amino acids. CDR1 and CDR2 from the germline V gene are KGHSH and LQKENI. Losses at the gene ends were 5 bases for V and 5 bases for J; bases not matched to a gene: 13. cDNA libraries for TCR beta contained unique molecular identifiers. A population of about 0.9 to 10 million T cells gave rise to about half a million cDNA molecules. Via MiXCR, TCRdb re-called the PCR reads, giving one row per CDR3 protein. Among about 820,000 distinct CDR3 sequences listed, 53% were seen once. The receptor comes from a girl aged 10 to 17 with multiple sclerosis. The specimen sequenced was blood. The chain uses TRBV18 and TRBJ2-4, with 12 bases that match TRBD2. CDR3 nucleotide sequence: TGTGCCAGCTCATCTCGGACTAGCGGGATTGAGACCGAAAACATTCAGTACTTC. It is translated as CASSSRTSGIETENIQYF.